This T cell receptor (beta chain) was observed in a study of T cells in Graves' hyperthyroidism and ophthalmopathy. Comments on this clonotype: Its antigen is still unknown. This may be a read error, as it is one base from a much larger clone.

Whole-study findings and limits: Peripheral blood also featured most of the thyroid clonotypes expanded above 0.001.

TCR beta CDR3 regions were amplified from RNA transcripts. The HTBI set primed first-round TCR CDR3 RT-PCR. A single record per CDR3 protein comes from TCRdb applying MiXCR to the multiplex PCR reads. The sample lists approximately 640,000 distinct CDR3 sequences; over 40% were seen once. Germline values: CDR1 ENHRY, CDR2 SYGVKD. The CDR3 totals 14 residues. V gene TRBV10-3 combines with J gene TRBJ1-1; the D gene is possibly TRBD1 (6 bases). The sequenced sample was peripheral blood or thyroid tissue (not recorded which). The TCR was taken from an adult man with Graves' disease, either hyperthyroidism or ophthalmopathy (not recorded which). Here the CDR3 reads CAVSESGAGTEAFF. The CDR3 DNA reads TGTGCCGTCAGTGAGTCAGGGGCAGGAACTGAAGCTTTCTTT.